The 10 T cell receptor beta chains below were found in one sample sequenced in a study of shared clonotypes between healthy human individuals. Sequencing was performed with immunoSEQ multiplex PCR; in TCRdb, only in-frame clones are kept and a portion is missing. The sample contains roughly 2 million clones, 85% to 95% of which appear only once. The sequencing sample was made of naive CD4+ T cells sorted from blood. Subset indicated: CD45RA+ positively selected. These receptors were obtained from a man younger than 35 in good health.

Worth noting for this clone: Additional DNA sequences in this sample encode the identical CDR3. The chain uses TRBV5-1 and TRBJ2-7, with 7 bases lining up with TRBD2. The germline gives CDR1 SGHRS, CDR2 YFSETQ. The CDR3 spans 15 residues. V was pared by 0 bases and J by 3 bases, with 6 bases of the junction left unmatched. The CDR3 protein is CASSLAAGGSYEQYF. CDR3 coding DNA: TGCGCCAGCAGCTTGGCCGCGGGCGGGAGCTACGAGCAGTACTTC.

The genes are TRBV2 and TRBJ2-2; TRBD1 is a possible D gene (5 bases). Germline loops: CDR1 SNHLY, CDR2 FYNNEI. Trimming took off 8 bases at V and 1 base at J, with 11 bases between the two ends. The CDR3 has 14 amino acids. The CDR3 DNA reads TGTGCCAGCTTTGTCAGGGAGAACACCGGGGAGCTGTTTTTT. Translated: CASFVRENTGELFF.

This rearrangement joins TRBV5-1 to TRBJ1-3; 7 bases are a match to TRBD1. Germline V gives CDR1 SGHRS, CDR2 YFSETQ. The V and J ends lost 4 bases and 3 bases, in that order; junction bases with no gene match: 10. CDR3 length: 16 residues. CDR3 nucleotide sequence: TGCGCCAGCAGCGATCTTCGACAGGGCGATGGAAACACCATATATTTT. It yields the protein CASSDLRQGDGNTIYF.

The DNA of the CDR3 is TGTGCCAGCAGTGAGTCCTTAACCTCTGGGGCCAACGTCCTGACTTTC. Translated, it gives CASSESLTSGANVLTF. The J gene is TRBJ2-6, the V gene TRBV6-1; D is ambiguous. The germline gives CDR1 MNHNS, CDR2 SASEGT. The CDR3 sequence is 16 residues long. Trimming left V 3 bases short and J 0 bases short, with 9 bases between.

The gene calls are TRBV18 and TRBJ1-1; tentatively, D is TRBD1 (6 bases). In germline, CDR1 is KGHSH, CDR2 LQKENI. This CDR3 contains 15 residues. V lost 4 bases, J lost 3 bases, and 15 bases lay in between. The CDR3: CASSRLQGWDTEAFF. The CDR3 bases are TGTGCCAGCTCACGGTTACAGGGTTGGGACACTGAAGCTTTCTTT.

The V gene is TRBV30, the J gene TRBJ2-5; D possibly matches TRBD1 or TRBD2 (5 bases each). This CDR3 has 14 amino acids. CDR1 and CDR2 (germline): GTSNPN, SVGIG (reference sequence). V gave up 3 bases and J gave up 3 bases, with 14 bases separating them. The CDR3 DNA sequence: TGTGCCTGGAGCACCGGGACGAAGAAAGAGACCCAGTACTTC. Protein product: CAWSTGTKKETQYF.

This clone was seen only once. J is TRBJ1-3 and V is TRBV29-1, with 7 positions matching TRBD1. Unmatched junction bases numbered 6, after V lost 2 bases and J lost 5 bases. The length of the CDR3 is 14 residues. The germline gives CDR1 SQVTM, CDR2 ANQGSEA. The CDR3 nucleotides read TGCAGCGTTGAACTGACAGGGTTCAGAAACACCATATATTTT. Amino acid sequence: CSVELTGFRNTIYF.

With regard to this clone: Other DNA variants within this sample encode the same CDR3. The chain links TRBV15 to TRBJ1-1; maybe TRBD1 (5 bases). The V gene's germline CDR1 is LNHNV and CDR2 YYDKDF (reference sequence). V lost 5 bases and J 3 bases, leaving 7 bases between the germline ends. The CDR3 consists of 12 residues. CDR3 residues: CATSRGYTEAFF. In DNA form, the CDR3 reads TGTGCCACCAGCCGGGGGTACACTGAAGCTTTCTTT. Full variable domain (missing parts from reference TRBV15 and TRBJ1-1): DAMVIQNPRYQVTQFGKPVTLSCSQTLNHNVMYWYQQKSSQAPKLLFHYYDKDFNNEADTPDNFQSRRPNTSFCFLDIRSPGLGDTAMYLCATSRGYTEAFFGQGTRLTVV.

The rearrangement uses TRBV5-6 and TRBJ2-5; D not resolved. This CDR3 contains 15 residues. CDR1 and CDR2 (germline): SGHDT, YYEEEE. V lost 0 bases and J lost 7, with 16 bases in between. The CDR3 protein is CASSLVGPVEGTQYF. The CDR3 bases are TGTGCCAGCAGCTTGGTTGGGCCGGTCGAAGGGACCCAGTACTTC.

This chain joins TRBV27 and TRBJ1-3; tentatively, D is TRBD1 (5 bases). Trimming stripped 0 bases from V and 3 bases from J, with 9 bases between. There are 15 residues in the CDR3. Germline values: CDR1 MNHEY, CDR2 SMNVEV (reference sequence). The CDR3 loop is CASSLSGAIGNTIYF. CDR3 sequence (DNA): TGTGCCAGCAGTTTATCAGGGGCTATTGGAAACACCATATATTTT.